Each of the 21 T cell receptor beta chains below was sequenced from the same sample in a study of T-cell reconstitution after alpha-beta-depleted transplantation in children. Library preparation (for TCRbeta) was performed with unique molecular identifiers. TCRdb re-analysed the PCR reads in MiXCR, keeping a single row per CDR3 protein. The sample records about 900,000 distinct CDR3 sequences, about 31% being singletons. The specimen was PBMCs, mostly from graft donor cells, collected 360 days after TCRalphabeta/CD19-depleted stem cell transplant. Receptor source: a boy under two years old who had a stem cell transplant for SCID, so the T cells may come from the graft donor.

Many counts were recorded for this clonotype. This chain links TRBV9 with TRBJ2-5; D gene uncertain. The CDR3 length is 11 residues. V dropped 4 bases and J dropped 7 bases, with 8 bases sitting between them. From germline, CDR1 is SGDLS and CDR2 YYNGEE. The CDR3 loop is CASSSAGTQYF. The CDR3, as DNA: TGTGCCAGCAGCTCCGCCGGGACCCAGTACTTC.

This chain joins TRBV29-1 and TRBJ2-4; D could derive from TRBD1 or TRBD2 (5 bases each). Trimming left V 3 bases short and J 1 base short, with 16 bases between. The germline V gene has CDR1 SQVTM and CDR2 ANQGSEA. This CDR3 region has 16 residues. The CDR3 here is CSVDPGPLGAKNIQYF. DNA for the CDR3: TGCAGCGTTGACCCGGGGCCCTTAGGTGCCAAAAACATTCAGTACTTC.

The rearrangement uses TRBV6-5 and TRBJ1-1, with D unresolved. The V end was cut by 2 bases, the J end by 5 bases, with 12 bases between. This CDR3 has 14 residues. The germline gives CDR1 MNHEY, CDR2 SVGAGI. CDR3 sequence (DNA): TGTGCCAGCAGTTACGGGCCAATGGGAACTGAAGCTTTCTTT. Translating it yields CASSYGPMGTEAFF.

Remarks on this clonotype: The junction departs from germline at one end; a sequencing error may be responsible. This rearrangement joins TRBV5-6 to TRBJ2-7; D is possibly TRBD1 or TRBD2 (7 bases each). In germline, CDR1 is SGHDT, CDR2 YYEEEE. The CDR3 has 17 residues. As DNA, the CDR3 is TGTGCCATCAGCCCCGAACTCCAGGGGGAGGGCTCCTACGAGCAGTACTTC. Translated, it gives CAISPELQGEGSYEQYF.

This sequence joins TRBV7-2 and TRBJ1-1, with D maybe TRBD1 (5 bases). The CDR3 has 14 amino acids. Between the trimmed V and J ends, which lost 2 bases and 6 bases, there was a span of 13 bases. Germline assignment: CDR1 SGHTA and CDR2 FQGNSA. CDR3 amino acids: CASSLRGLIAEAFF. The DNA of the CDR3 is TGTGCCAGCAGCTTACGGGGCCTCATCGCTGAAGCTTTCTTT.

The chain uses TRBV12-3 or TRBV12-4 and TRBJ1-1, with a tentative D call TRBD1 (6 bases). V lost 1 base, J lost 3 bases, and 15 bases lay in between. The CDR3 is made up of 16 amino acids. CDR3 protein: CASSLDRVFGYTEAFF. The CDR3 DNA reads TGTGCCAGCAGTTTAGACAGGGTATTTGGTTACACTGAAGCTTTCTTT.

In this sample, this clonotype turned up a few times. The chain is built from TRBV10-3 and TRBJ2-1, with a possible D match to TRBD1 (6 bases). Per the germline V gene, CDR1 is ENHRY and CDR2 is SYGVKD. This CDR3 has 18 residues. V was trimmed by 0 bases and J by 0 bases, leaving 15 bases between them. For the CDR3, the DNA is TGTGCCATCAGTGAGTCCAGTGAACAGGGCTTCTCCTACAATGAGCAGTTCTTC. It is translated as CAISESSEQGFSYNEQFF.

The sample holds a few counts of this clonotype. The chain is built from TRBV5-5 and TRBJ2-1; D may match TRBD1 or TRBD2 (5 bases each). The CDR3 is 15 amino acids. Looked up from germline, CDR1 is SGHKS and CDR2 is YYEKEE (reference sequence). V was shortened by 4 bases and J by 4 bases, with 15 bases between the two germline ends. Here the CDR3 reads CASSPGTVIYNEQFF. The CDR3 DNA reads as TGTGCCAGCAGCCCCGGGACGGTCATTTACAATGAGCAGTTCTTC.

V gene TRBV5-1 combines with J gene TRBJ2-1, with 9 bases aligning to TRBD2. The CDR3 is 14 residues long. Germline CDR1 reads SGHRS; CDR2 reads YFSETQ. V trimming: 4 bases; J trimming: 13 bases; junction bases outside the gene matches: 12. In nucleotides, the CDR3 is TGCGCCAGCAGCCCCACCGGGACTAGCCCATTACAGTTCTTC. Encoded protein: CASSPTGTSPLQFF.

CDR3 in DNA: TGTGCCAGCAGCTTCAAGATTGAGACAACCTACAATGAGCAGTTCTTC. Protein: CASSFKIETTYNEQFF. The chain recombines TRBV7-8 with TRBJ2-1; D is undetermined. This CDR3 is built from 16 residues. V lost 3 bases and J lost 2, with 14 bases in between. From germline, CDR1 is SGHVS and CDR2 FQNEAQ.

This clonotype was counted only a few times. This chain links TRBV12-3 or TRBV12-4 with TRBJ2-7; D is unclear. CDR3 size: 13 residues. Between the trimmed V and J ends, which lost 1 base and 6 bases, there was a span of 10 bases. CDR3 sequence: CASSLGTFSEQYF. CDR3 coding DNA: TGTGCCAGCAGTTTAGGGACCTTCTCCGAGCAGTACTTC.

Here the CDR3 DNA reads TGCGCCAGCCGACCAGGCCCGGGGGACACTGAAGCTTTCTTT. It yields the protein CASRPGPGDTEAFF. The chain uses TRBV4-1 and TRBJ1-1; tentative D call: TRBD1 (5 bases). This CDR3 spans 14 amino acids. The V gene's germline CDR1 is MGHRA and CDR2 YSYEKL. With 8 bases removed from V and 3 bases from J, the gap between germline ends came to 16 bases.

This clonotype was seen more than once but under ten times. The chain joins TRBV5-1 to TRBJ2-7; TRBD1 aligns across 11 bases. V trimming: 9 bases; J trimming: 3 bases; junction bases outside the gene matches: 8. The CDR3 has 14 amino acids. CDR1 is SGHRS, CDR2 YFSETQ, per germline. The CDR3 is CATTPGTGGYEQYF. CDR3 DNA: TGCGCCACCACACCCGGGACAGGGGGCTACGAGCAGTACTTC.

CDR3 residues: CASSADGGLRNTEAFF. The CDR3 DNA reads TGCGCCAGCAGCGCTGATGGGGGTTTGCGGAACACTGAAGCTTTCTTT. The genes are TRBV5-1 and TRBJ1-1; TRBD1 is a possible D gene (5 bases). The CDR3 contains 16 residues. V lost 4 bases, J lost 1 base, and 17 bases lay in between. Germline V gene data show CDR1 as SGHRS and CDR2 as YFSETQ.

J is TRBJ2-2 and V is TRBV10-3; a weak D match, TRBD2 (6 bases). CDR3 length: 14 residues. Deletions cut 5 bases from V and 9 bases from J, with 16 bases between. Per the germline V gene, CDR1 is ENHRY and CDR2 is SYGVKD. CDR3 sequence reads: CAISPGLFYRELFF. In DNA, the CDR3 is TGTGCCATCAGTCCGGGACTTTTTTACCGGGAGCTGTTTTTT.

This clonotype was counted a few times. This chain joins TRBV20-1 and TRBJ2-7; D may correspond to TRBD1 or TRBD2 (5 bases each). CDR1 is DFQATT, CDR2 SNEGSKA, per germline (reference sequence). CDR3 size: 14 residues. Between the trimmed V and J ends, which lost 3 bases and 2 bases, there was a span of 14 bases. The CDR3 sequence is CSARGVDATYEQYF. CDR3 DNA: TGCAGTGCTAGGGGGGTGGACGCTACCTACGAGCAGTACTTC.

This clonotype was seen only a few times. The chain recombines TRBV20-1 with TRBJ1-3; D is possibly TRBD1 (5 bases). Germline V lookup: CDR1 DFQATT, CDR2 SNEGSKA (reference sequence). This CDR3 spans 14 amino acids. The V end lost 1 base, the J end lost 2 bases, and 9 bases lay between the germline ends. CDR3 region: CSARAAGTGNTIYF. DNA for the CDR3: TGCAGTGCTAGAGCGGCAGGGACTGGAAACACCATATATTTT.

This clonotype was picked up a small number of times. V usage is TRBV3-1 and J usage is TRBJ2-1; TRBD1 aligns across 9 bases. The CDR3 is 18 amino acids. With V trimmed by 1 base and J by 0 bases, 7 bases remained unmatched. From germline, CDR1 is LGHDT and CDR2 YNNKEL (reference sequence). CDR3 amino acids: CASSQGFGQGSSYNEQFF. The CDR3 nucleotides read TGTGCCAGCAGCCAAGGCTTTGGACAGGGGAGCTCCTACAATGAGCAGTTCTTC.

The V and J genes are TRBV10-3 and TRBJ2-3; weak D call: TRBD2 (7 bases). The CDR3 has 15 amino acids. Germline CDR1 is ENHRY and CDR2 is SYGVKD. Trimming shortened V by 4 bases and J by 2 bases, and 13 bases separated the two germline ends. CDR3 region: CAISVMAGATDTQYF. For the CDR3, the DNA is TGTGCCATCAGTGTAATGGCGGGGGCCACAGATACGCAGTATTTT.

The rearrangement uses TRBV5-1 and TRBJ2-7; 7 nucleotides match TRBD2. The germline CDR1 and CDR2 sequences are SGHRS and YFSETQ. The CDR3 consists of 16 residues. The V segment lost 0 bases and the J segment 2 bases; nucleotides outside the gene matches: 8. The CDR3 coding sequence is TGCGCCAGCAGCTTGGGGGGACTATTCACCGCCTACGAGCAGTACTTC. Its translation: CASSLGGLFTAYEQYF.

The gene calls are TRBV12-3 or TRBV12-4 and TRBJ1-1; 9 nucleotides match TRBD1. After removal of 3 bases from V and 1 base from J, the junction contained 24 bases not matched to a gene. This CDR3 is built from 22 residues. The chain's CDR3 is CASSLGPFLIRDRAPQNTEAFF. For the CDR3, the DNA is TGTGCCAGCAGTTTGGGGCCGTTCCTCATTCGGGACAGGGCCCCCCAGAACACTGAAGCTTTCTTT.